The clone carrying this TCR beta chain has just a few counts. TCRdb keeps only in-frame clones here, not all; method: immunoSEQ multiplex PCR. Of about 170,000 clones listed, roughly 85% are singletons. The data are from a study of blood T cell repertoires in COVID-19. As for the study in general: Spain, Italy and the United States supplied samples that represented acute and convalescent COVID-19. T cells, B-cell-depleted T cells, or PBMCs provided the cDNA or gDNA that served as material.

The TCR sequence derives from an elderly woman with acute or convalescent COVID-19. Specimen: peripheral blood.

CDR3 coding DNA: TGTGCCACCAGTGATACCAGAGGAACAAACAATGAGCAGTTCTTC. Protein product: CATSDTRGTNNEQFF. The rearrangement links TRBV24-1 to TRBJ2-1; D unresolved. Germline V gene sequence: CDR1 KGHDR, CDR2 SFDVKD. The CDR3 spans 15 residues. V gave up 3 bases and J gave up 5 bases, with 13 bases separating them.